Sequencing of this T cell receptor beta chain was carried out in a study of shared clonotypes between healthy human individuals (dated by TCRdb to the early 2020s). Regarding the study in general: The cohort included three men and two women between 18 and 49 years of age. Blood TCR repertoires of a handful of healthy adults were deeply sequenced to estimate repertoire size and the extent of clonotype sharing between individuals. To increase sequencing depth and limit assay-specific biases, different laboratories used diverse techniques to prepare libraries and sequence TCR repertoires. Per donor, leukapheresis produced somewhere between about 0.94 and 9.5 billion PBMCs. The study at large found these results: Sampling was restricted to blood, and TCR repertoires in tissues likely differ from the TCR repertoires found in blood. Based on pairwise subsampling, the degree of clonotype sharing among donors was expected to be affected by sequencing depth. The small number of donors limited the genetic and exposure-history diversity represented.

The donors were healthy, HIV-negative adults who had no recently reported acute infections or vaccinations. Every donor was a Caucasian adult residing in Nashville, Tennessee, USA. In the unsorted samples, some 94 million PBMCs were counted, and genomic DNA was extracted using the QIAamp DNA Blood Mini kit. After blood collection by leukapheresis, PBMCs were isolated using Ficoll-Histopaque density gradient centrifugation and then cryopreserved in the vapor phase of liquid nitrogen. For this clone: Which antigen it targets is not known. No base quality values were provided; no much bigger clone lies one nucleotide off.

The germline V gene provides CDR1 SGHRS and CDR2 YFSETQ. Its CDR3 holds 15 amino acids, cysteine through phenylalanine. Only the CDR3 DNA stays, 45 bases, in frame from base 1. V trim: 2 bases; J trim: 4 bases; unmatched bases: 7. Using the deep immunoSEQ assay, TCR CDR3 regions were amplified from genomic DNA by multiplex PCR. For each cell subset, the extracted genomic DNA was distributed evenly across all wells of several immunoSEQ 96-well plates, and each plate served as one replicate. For unsorted PBMC, roughly 0.3 ug of genomic DNA, equivalent to 25,000 to 35,000 T cell genomes, went into each replicate PCR. Genomic DNA from unsorted PBMC was sequenced over ten immunoSEQ deep assay plates. Purified libraries were measured with a Qubit 3.0 fluorometer, size-checked on a Bioanalyzer 2100, and measured again with the KAPA Library Quantification kit. A separate single-read 150-cycle Illumina NextSeq 550 flow cell was used to sequence each immunoSEQ 96-well plate. The original methods were these. Because only junctional sequences without quality scores were contained in the immunoSEQ output, filtering matching that applied to full-length reads could not be performed. To assign V/J genes and CDR3, sequences were annotated against IMGT germline references using PyIR, a Python wrapper for IgBLAST v1.9. Reads with weak V/J assignments (E-value above 1e-6), missing CDR3, stop codons, out-of-frame junctions, or ambiguous translated residues were removed. A V3J clonotype was defined by an identical inferred V gene, J gene, and CDR3 amino acid sequence. Percentage overlap between repertoires was calculated by dividing the number of shared unique clonotypes by the size of the smaller repertoire. Repertoire richness was assessed with RTK rarefaction, the Chao1 estimator, and Recon v2.1 estimates of unobserved clonotypes. TCRdb took this table from immuneACCESS and kept in-frame rearrangements with V and J called. Such tables lack part of the clones; where checked against another copy, unresolved V genes explain under half of the gap, and the rest is unexplained. V and J calls plus clone size are reproduced from that table; the DNA served to infer D and trimming. The sample table shows some 470,000 clones, and 76% are seen once. The ten largest account for 10% to 15% of the sample.

The rearranged chain carries TRBV5-1 and TRBJ2-7, with 9 bases in between that match TRBD1. The source of this sequence is a woman in her thirties or forties in good health. Some clones in this sample may be carry-over from other donors' samples. The sample was PBMCs. The CDR3 region has the sequence CASSFRTGAGYEQYF. The bases are TGCGCCAGCAGCTTCAGGACAGGGGCAGGATACGAGCAGTACTTC.